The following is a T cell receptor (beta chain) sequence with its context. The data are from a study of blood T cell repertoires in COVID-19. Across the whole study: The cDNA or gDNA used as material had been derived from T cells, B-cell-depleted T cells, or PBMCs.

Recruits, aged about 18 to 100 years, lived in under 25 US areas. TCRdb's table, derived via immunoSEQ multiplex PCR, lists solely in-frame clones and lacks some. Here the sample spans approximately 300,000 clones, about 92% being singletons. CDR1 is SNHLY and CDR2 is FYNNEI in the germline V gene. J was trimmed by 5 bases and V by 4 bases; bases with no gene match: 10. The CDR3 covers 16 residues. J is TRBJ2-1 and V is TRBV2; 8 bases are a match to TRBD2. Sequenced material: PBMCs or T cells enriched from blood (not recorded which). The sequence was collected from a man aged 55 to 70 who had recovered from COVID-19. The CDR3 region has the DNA TGTGCCAGCAGTGGAACATGGGGGACTAGTAACAATGAGCAGTTCTTC. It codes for CASSGTWGTSNNEQFF.